The 8 T cell receptor beta chains below come from one sample, sequenced in a study of patients and donors after allogeneic stem cell transplantation (TCRdb year 2020). Libraries were constructed by RT-PCR. TCRdb shows the sequencer as NextSeq 550. Using fastp trimming at Q25 and MiXCR clonotype assembly, TCRdb reanalyzed the public sequencing data and kept in-frame beta chains. Rows are combined by CDR3 protein, so each entry shows the most common genes and DNA. The sample data list about a million distinct CDR3 sequences, and approximately 18% of these were observed just once. Jointly, the top ten make up 5% to 6.5% of the sample. Sequenced: blood, either unsorted or a sorted T cell fraction (not recorded which). These receptors all stem from a human donor who was either an allogeneic HSCT recipient or a stem cell or donor lymphocyte infusion donor (not recorded which). It is not recorded whose cells these are; they may come from a transplant donor.

This clonotype came up a few times. This chain connects TRBV12-3 or TRBV12-4 to TRBJ1-5; D is possibly TRBD1 (5 bases). Deletions cut 6 bases from V and 6 bases from J, with 9 bases between. The CDR3 runs 12 residues. Here the CDR3 DNA reads TGTGCCAGCAGGGGGGGAAGTCAGCCCCAGCATTTT. It encodes CASRGGSQPQHF.

The chain employs TRBV20-1 and TRBJ1-6, with D uncertain. The V end was cut by 3 bases, the J end by 0 bases, with 12 bases between. CDR1 and CDR2 (germline): DFQATT, SNEGSKA (reference sequence). The CDR3 is 16 residues long. CDR3 DNA: TGCAGTGCTAGTAGCCGGGAGAGCTCCTATAATTCACCCCTCCACTTT. It specifies CSASSRESSYNSPLHF.

The V gene is TRBV20-1, the J gene TRBJ2-2; D gene ambiguous. The CDR3 is 15 residues long. Germline CDR1 DFQATT, CDR2 SNEGSKA (reference sequence). The V end lost 2 bases, the J end lost 1 base, and 11 bases lay between the germline ends. The CDR3 sequence: CSARSSVLNTGELFF. The CDR3 DNA sequence: TGCAGTGCTAGATCCAGCGTTTTGAACACCGGGGAGCTGTTTTTT.

The rearrangement uses TRBV29-1 and TRBJ2-5, with TRBD2 identical over 8 bases. This CDR3 comprises 12 residues. Germline lookup yields CDR1 SQVTM and CDR2 ANQGSEA. The V segment lost 7 bases and the J segment 4 bases; nucleotides outside the gene matches: 5. The CDR3 DNA reads as TGCAGCGGCCGGGGGGGGTTAGAGACCCAGTACTTC. This encodes CSGRGGLETQYF.

V usage is TRBV9 and J usage is TRBJ2-7; no clear D gene. The germline gives CDR1 SGDLS, CDR2 YYNGEE. The CDR3 totals 14 residues. Trimming stripped 0 bases from V and 5 bases from J, with 12 bases between. The CDR3 region is CASSVEGIADEQYF. CDR3 nucleotide sequence: TGTGCCAGCAGCGTAGAAGGGATTGCGGACGAGCAGTACTTC.

The V and J genes are TRBV21-1 and TRBJ1-5; TRBD1, the table's D call, was not compared with the DNA. TRBV21-1 is listed as a pseudogene. The CDR3 runs to 16 residues. The CDR3 DNA reads as TGTGCCAGCAGCCCGGACAGAGACCTTAGCAATCAGCCCCAGCATTTT. Protein product: CASSPDRDLSNQPQHF.

The rearrangement joins TRBV7-9 to TRBJ1-1; the D is unclear. This CDR3 has 17 residues. Germline V gives CDR1 SEHNR, CDR2 FQNEAQ (reference sequence). The V gene lost 0 bases and the J gene lost 1 base, with 15 bases spanning the gap. Written as DNA, the CDR3 is TGTGCCAGCAGCTTAGCGTATCGAGGACGGACGAACACTGAAGCTTTCTTT. It specifies CASSLAYRGRTNTEAFF. The variable domain in full, completed from reference TRBV7-9 and TRBJ1-1, reads DTGVSQNPRHKITKRGQNVTFRCDPISEHNRLYWYRQTLGQGPEFLTYFQNEAQLEKSRLLSDRFSAERPKGSFSTLEIQRTEQGDSAMYLCASSLAYRGRTNTEAFFGQGTRLTVV.

This clonotype occurred many times. V gene TRBV2 combines with J gene TRBJ2-5; 8 positions match TRBD1. V lost 5 bases to trimming and J lost 1 base; unmatched junction nucleotides: 3. Germline V gene sequence: CDR1 SNHLY, CDR2 FYNNEI. The CDR3 has 14 residues. The CDR3 region has the DNA TGTGCCAGCAGTCCGGACAGGGCCCAAGAGACCCAGTACTTC. Its translation is CASSPDRAQETQYF. Full variable domain (rest looked up from reference TRBV2 and TRBJ2-5): EPEVTQTPSHQVTQMGQEVILRCVPISNHLYFYWYRQILGQKVEFLVSFYNNEISEKSEIFDDQFSVERPDGSNFTLKIRSTKLEDSAMYFCASSPDRAQETQYFGPGTRLLVL.